The 5 T cell receptor beta chains below come from one sample, sequenced in a study of Tregs in tolerant kidney transplant recipients. Mixed chimerism was transient after nonmyeloablative marrow transplants from related graft donors. Assay used: immunoSEQ multiplex PCR; TCRdb lists only in-frame clones, some missing. The sample is made up of 12,000 to 15,000 clones, and the top ten hold less than 4% of it. The specimen comprised CD4+ T cells from blood (PBMCs), sampled 12 months after the transplant. The receptors were gathered from a human patient who received a combined kidney and bone marrow transplant. Some of the T cells may derive from the graft donor.

On this clone: The read stops 3 residues short of the end of the CDR3; the missing end is completed from the germline J gene. The gene calls are TRBV19 and TRBJ2-7; 9 positions agree with TRBD1. Trimming at V came to 6 bases and at J to 5 bases, leaving 11 bases not matched to a gene. The CDR3 extends over 15 amino acids. The germline CDR1 and CDR2 sequences are LNHDA and SQIVND (reference sequence). The DNA read from the CDR3 is TGTGCCAGTAGGGGGATGGGACAGGGATGGAACGAG. This translates into CASRGMGQGWNE. The entire CDR3 reads CASRGMGQGWNEQYF.

Concerning this clone itself: The missing CDR3 end, 3 residues past where the read stops, is filled in from the germline J gene. This chain connects TRBV2 to TRBJ2-7; weak D call: TRBD1 (5 bases). Germline V gives CDR1 SNHLY, CDR2 FYNNEI. V was pared by 3 bases and J by 3 bases, with 12 bases between. The length of the CDR3 is 14 residues. Incomplete CDR3 DNA: TGTGCCAGCAGTGAGATTCTACAGGACTACGAG. It encodes CASSEILQDYE. The entire CDR3 sequence reads CASSEILQDYEQYF.

For this clone: One end of the junction varies from germline; a read error may be responsible. The read falls 3 residues short of the CDR3 end, and the missing part is taken from the germline J gene. The gene calls are TRBV7-2 and TRBJ1-1; D is unresolved. This CDR3 comprises 15 residues. Germline assignment: CDR1 SGHTA and CDR2 FQGNSA. The sequenced part of the CDR3 DNA is TGTGCCGGCAGCTTTAACAGCCTTCAGAACACTGAA. It is translated as CAGSFNSLQNTE. The CDR3 in full is CAGSFNSLQNTEAFF.

To note about this clone: The missing CDR3 end, 3 residues past where the read stops, is filled in from the germline J gene. The V gene is TRBV7-2, the J gene TRBJ2-3; perhaps TRBD2 as D (5 bases). The CDR3 length is 14 residues. Trimming removed 5 bases from V and 0 bases from J, with 9 bases in between. Per the germline V gene, CDR1 is SGHTA and CDR2 is FQGNSA. The DNA read from the CDR3 is TGTGCCAGCAGCGGGTGGACTAGCACAGATACG. Amino acids: CASSGWTSTDT. The CDR3, in full, reads CASSGWTSTDTQYF.

Considering frequency, this clone is medium-sized. The DNA ends 3 residues before the CDR3 does, and the rest of the CDR3 is filled in from the germline J gene. The chain recombines TRBV7-3 with TRBJ2-1; TRBD2 matches at 8 bases. The CDR3 is made up of 15 amino acids. The germline V gene encodes CDR1 SGHTA and CDR2 FQGTGA. V lost 5 bases, J lost 1 base, and 4 bases stayed unmatched. This CDR3 is CASSPSSGSYNEQFF. The CDR3 bases that were read are TGTGCCAGCAGCCCCTCTAGCGGGTCCTACAATGAG.